Detailed here is one T cell receptor beta chain. Its antigen is not known. The data were taken from a study of a mutant IDH1 vaccine in newly diagnosed glioma. Looking at the study overall: Treated patients had a mean age of 40.4 years and a sex split that was roughly 60% male and approximately 38% female. Patients were pretreated with radiotherapy, temozolomide, or both, mostly both.

Study findings and constraints: It seemed that pseudoprogression was not linked to changes in the top peripheral T cell clonotypes.

The time point is: baseline, week 1 (first vaccination visit). This sample's treatment: pre-vaccination baseline after standard-of-care therapy. The ends were cut back, 2 bases at V and 4 bases at J, with 11 bases in the middle. The CDR3 runs to 14 residues. CDR1 is SEHNR and CDR2 is FQNEAQ in the germline V gene (reference sequence). Generated by immunoSEQ multiplex PCR, the TCRdb table keeps only in-frame clones and is missing some. The sample holds 15,000 or so clones, around 95% seen once. Source: peripheral blood mononuclear cells (PBMCs), taken from a glioma patient treated with radiotherapy, temozolomide or both. The receptor was isolated from a woman aged 18-29 years with glioma. Some clones in this sample may be carry-over from other donors' samples. V usage is TRBV7-9 and J usage is TRBJ1-1; D not resolved. The CDR3 DNA follows: TGTGCCAGCAGCTTAACGGAGGGTGCCACTGAAGCTTTCTTT. Residues: CASSLTEGATEAFF.